This T cell receptor (beta chain) was sequenced for a study of T cell responses to AZD1222 COVID-19 vaccine. Study observations and caveats: Vaccine-associated CD4 TCRs ranged over spike, dominating at 160-218 and 743-854. Increased Spike-specific TCR breadth and depth were observed after two AZD1222 doses. Nearly half of the spike-specific TCRs reportedly recognize variant regions that carry no mutations.

The CDR3 sequence is 14 residues long. CDR1 is SEHNR, CDR2 FQNEAQ, per germline (reference sequence). Trimming removed 1 base at V and 6 bases at J, with 10 bases between. Turning to this clone: No antigen is known for it.

Using immunoSEQ multiplex PCR, the repertoire was profiled, and TCRdb retains in-frame clones only, with some absent. Here the sample spans around 99,000 clones, roughly 90% being singletons. The genes are TRBV7-9 and TRBJ2-4, with D unresolved. The material was peripheral blood, obtained on day 0 of AZD1222 vaccination. The clonotype comes from an adult in good health. The chain's CDR3 is CASSLEGYRNIQYF. CDR3 DNA sequence: TGTGCCAGCAGCTTAGAAGGGTACAGAAACATTCAGTACTTC.